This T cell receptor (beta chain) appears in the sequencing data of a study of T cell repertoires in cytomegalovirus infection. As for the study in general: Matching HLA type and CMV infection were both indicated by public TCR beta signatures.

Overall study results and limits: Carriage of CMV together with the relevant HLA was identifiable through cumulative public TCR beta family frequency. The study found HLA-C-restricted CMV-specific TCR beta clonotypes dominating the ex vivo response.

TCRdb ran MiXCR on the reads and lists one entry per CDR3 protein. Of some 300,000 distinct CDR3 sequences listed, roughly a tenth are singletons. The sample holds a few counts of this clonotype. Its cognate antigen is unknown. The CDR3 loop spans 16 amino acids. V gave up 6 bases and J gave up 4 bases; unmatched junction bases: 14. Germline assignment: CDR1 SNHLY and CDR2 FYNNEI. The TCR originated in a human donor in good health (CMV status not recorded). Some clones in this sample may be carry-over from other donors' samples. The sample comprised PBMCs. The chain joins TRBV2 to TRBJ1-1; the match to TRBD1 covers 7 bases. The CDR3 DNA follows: TGTGCCAGCAGCGCGCGAGCAGGGGGGGGTGGCACTGAAGCTTTCTTT. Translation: CASSARAGGGGTEAFF.